This entry concerns a single T cell receptor (beta chain). One junction end does not reproduce the germline sequence, and a read error may be involved. Original processing notes: Counts of nucleated cells, estimated from reference gene primer amplification, were obtained. Some clones are missing from TCRdb's copy, which holds only in-frame ones; the method was immunoSEQ multiplex PCR. V and J calls and clone size come straight from that table; D and trimming were deduced from the DNA. The sample has a few hundred thousand clones, about 90% seen once. This record comes from a study of blood T cell repertoires in COVID-19. The wider study: COVID-19 samples from acute and convalescent phases originated in the United States, Italy and Spain. T cells, B-cell-depleted T cells, or PBMCs provided the cDNA or gDNA that served as material.

The CDR3 runs 15 residues. CDR1 is LNHDA, CDR2 SQIVND, per germline (reference sequence). This sequence joins TRBV19 and TRBJ1-2; D may be TRBD1 (5 bases). The source is a woman in her forties or fifties with acute or convalescent COVID-19. Sequences were obtained from peripheral blood. The CDR3 region has the DNA TGTGCCAGTAGTCTAGAACCAGGGAAGAACTATGGCTACACCTTC. Protein: CASSLEPGKNYGYTF.